The clone carrying this TCR beta chain was seen once. The data were taken from a study of blood T cell repertoires in COVID-19. On the study more broadly: Spain, Italy and the United States supplied samples that represented acute and convalescent COVID-19. T cells, B-cell-depleted T cells, or PBMCs provided the cDNA or gDNA that served as material.

Germline assignment: CDR1 SGHRS and CDR2 YFSETQ. The CDR3 is 19 residues long. J was trimmed by 2 bases and V by 2 bases; bases with no gene match: 10. Per the original methods: Estimates of nucleated cell counts were drawn from the amplification of reference gene primers. The protocol was immunoSEQ multiplex PCR, while the TCRdb copy is restricted to in-frame clones and leaves out a portion. That table is the source of V, J and clone size, and D and trimming were worked out from the DNA. This sample yields approximately 37,000 clones, of which around 87% are seen a single time; around 10% belongs to the top ten.

The sample was peripheral blood. The origin of this receptor is a man older than 75 with active COVID-19. The rearrangement links TRBV5-1 to TRBJ2-2, with 12 positions matching TRBD2. CDR3 protein: CASSFTLAGGPENTGELFF. The CDR3 nucleotides are TGCGCCAGCAGCTTTACTCTAGCGGGAGGGCCGGAAAACACCGGGGAGCTGTTTTTT. Combining the CDR3 with reference TRBV5-1 and TRBJ2-2 gives the whole variable domain KAGVTQTPRYLIKTRGQQVTLSCSPISGHRSVSWYQQTPGQGLQFLFEYFSETQRNKGNFPGRFSGRQFSNSRSEMNVSTLELGDSALYLCASSFTLAGGPENTGELFFGEGSRLTVL.